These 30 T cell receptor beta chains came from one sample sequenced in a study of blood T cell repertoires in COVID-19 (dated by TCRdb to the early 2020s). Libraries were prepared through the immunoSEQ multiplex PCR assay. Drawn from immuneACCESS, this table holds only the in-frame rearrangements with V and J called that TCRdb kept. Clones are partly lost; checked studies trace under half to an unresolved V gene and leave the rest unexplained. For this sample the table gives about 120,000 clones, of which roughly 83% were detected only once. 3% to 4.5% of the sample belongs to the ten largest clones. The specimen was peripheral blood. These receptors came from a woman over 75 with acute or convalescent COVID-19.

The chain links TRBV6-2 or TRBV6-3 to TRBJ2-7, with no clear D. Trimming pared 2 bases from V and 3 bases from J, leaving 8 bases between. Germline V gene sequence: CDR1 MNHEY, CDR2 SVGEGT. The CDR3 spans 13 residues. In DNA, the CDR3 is TGTGCCAGCAGTTACCGGCGGAGCTACGAGCAGTACTTC. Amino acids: CASSYRRSYEQYF.

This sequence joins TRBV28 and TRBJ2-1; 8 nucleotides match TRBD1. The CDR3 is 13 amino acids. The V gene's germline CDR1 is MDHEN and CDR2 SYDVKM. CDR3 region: CAVGQGAYNEQFF. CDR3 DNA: TGTGCAGTGGGGCAGGGGGCTTACAATGAGCAGTTCTTC.

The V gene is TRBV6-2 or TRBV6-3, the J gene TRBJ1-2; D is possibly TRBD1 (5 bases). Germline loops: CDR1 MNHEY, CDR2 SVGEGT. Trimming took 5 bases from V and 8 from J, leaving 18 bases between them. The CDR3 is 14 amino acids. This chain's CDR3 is CASSDPGGMYGYTF. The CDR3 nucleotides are TGTGCCAGCAGTGACCCCGGGGGGATGTACGGCTACACCTTC.

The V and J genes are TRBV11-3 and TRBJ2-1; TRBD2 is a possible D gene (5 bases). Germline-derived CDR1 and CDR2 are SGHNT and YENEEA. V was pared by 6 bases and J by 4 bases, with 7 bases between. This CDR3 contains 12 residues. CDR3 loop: CASSEGYNEQFF. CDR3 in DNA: TGTGCCAGCAGTGAGGGATACAATGAGCAGTTCTTC.

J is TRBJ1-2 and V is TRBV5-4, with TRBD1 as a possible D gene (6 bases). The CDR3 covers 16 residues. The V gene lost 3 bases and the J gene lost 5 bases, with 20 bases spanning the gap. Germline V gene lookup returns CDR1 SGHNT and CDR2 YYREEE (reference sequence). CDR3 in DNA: TGTGCCAGCAGCTCGGGGGGCGCGGGGGAGATATATGGCTACACCTTC. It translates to CASSSGGAGEIYGYTF.

The CDR3, as DNA: TGTGCCAGCAGTTACGGACAGTACACTGAAGCTTTCTTT. This codes for CASSYGQYTEAFF. The chain links TRBV6-2 or TRBV6-3 to TRBJ1-1, with D possibly matching TRBD1 (6 bases). Germline lookup yields CDR1 MNHEY and CDR2 SVGEGT. With 2 bases removed from V and 3 bases from J, the gap between germline ends came to 7 bases. The CDR3 has 13 residues.

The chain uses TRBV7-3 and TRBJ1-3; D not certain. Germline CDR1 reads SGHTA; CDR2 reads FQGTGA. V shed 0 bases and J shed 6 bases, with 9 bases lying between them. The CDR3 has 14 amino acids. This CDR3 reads CASSLTGSENTIYF. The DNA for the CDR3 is TGTGCCAGCAGCTTAACCGGGAGTGAAAACACCATATATTTT. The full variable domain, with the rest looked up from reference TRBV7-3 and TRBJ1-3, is GAGVSQTPSNKVTEKGKYVELRCDPISGHTALYWYRQSLGQGPEFLIYFQGTGAADDSGLPNDRFFAVRPEGSVSTLKIQRTERGDSAVYLCASSLTGSENTIYFGEGSWLTVV.

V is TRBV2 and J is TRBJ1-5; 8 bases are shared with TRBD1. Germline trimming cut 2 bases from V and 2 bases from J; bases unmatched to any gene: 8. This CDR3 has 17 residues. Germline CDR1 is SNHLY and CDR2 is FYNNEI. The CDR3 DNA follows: TGTGCCAGCAGTGAAATATGGACAGGGATTGGCAATCAGCCCCAGCATTTT. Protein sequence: CASSEIWTGIGNQPQHF.

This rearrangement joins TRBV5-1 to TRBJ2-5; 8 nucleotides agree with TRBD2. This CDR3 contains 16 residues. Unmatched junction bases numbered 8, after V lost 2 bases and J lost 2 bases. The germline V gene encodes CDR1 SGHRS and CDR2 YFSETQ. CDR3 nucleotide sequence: TGCGCCAGCAGCTTACGCTCAGCGGGAGAACAAGAGACCCAGTACTTC. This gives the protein CASSLRSAGEQETQYF. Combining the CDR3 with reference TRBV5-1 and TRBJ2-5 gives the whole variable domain KAGVTQTPRYLIKTRGQQVTLSCSPISGHRSVSWYQQTPGQGLQFLFEYFSETQRNKGNFPGRFSGRQFSNSRSEMNVSTLELGDSALYLCASSLRSAGEQETQYFGPGTRLLVL.

This chain's CDR3 is CASSLTVLNQPQHF. The DNA for the CDR3 is TGTGCCAGCAGCCTGACAGTTCTGAATCAGCCCCAGCATTTT. The chain couples TRBV7-2 to TRBJ1-5, with a tentative D call TRBD1 (5 bases). CDR3 length equals 14 residues. Germline assignment: CDR1 SGHTA and CDR2 FQGNSA. V shed 5 bases and J shed 4 bases, with 12 bases lying between them.

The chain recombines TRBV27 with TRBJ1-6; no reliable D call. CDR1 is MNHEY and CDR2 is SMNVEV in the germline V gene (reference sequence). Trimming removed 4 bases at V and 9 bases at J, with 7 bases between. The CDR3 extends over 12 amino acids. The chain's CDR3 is CASSSRGSPLHF. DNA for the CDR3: TGTGCCAGCAGTTCCAGAGGTTCACCCCTCCACTTT.

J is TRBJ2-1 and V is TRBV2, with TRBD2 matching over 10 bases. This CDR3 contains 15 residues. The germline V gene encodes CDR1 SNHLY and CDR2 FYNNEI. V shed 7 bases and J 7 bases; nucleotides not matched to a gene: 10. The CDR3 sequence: CASMSLAGVSNEQFF. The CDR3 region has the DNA TGTGCCAGCATGTCCCTAGCGGGAGTTAGTAATGAGCAGTTCTTC. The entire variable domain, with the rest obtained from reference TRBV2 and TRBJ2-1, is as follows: EPEVTQTPSHQVTQMGQEVILRCVPISNHLYFYWYRQILGQKVEFLVSFYNNEISEKSEIFDDQFSVERPDGSNFTLKIRSTKLEDSAMYFCASMSLAGVSNEQFFGPGTRLTVL.

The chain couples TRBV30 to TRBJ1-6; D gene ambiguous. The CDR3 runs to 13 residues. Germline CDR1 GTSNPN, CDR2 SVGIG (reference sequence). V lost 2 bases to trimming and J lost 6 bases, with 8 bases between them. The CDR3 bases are TGTGCCTGGAGTCCCAGTTCTAATTCACCCCTCCACTTT. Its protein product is CAWSPSSNSPLHF.

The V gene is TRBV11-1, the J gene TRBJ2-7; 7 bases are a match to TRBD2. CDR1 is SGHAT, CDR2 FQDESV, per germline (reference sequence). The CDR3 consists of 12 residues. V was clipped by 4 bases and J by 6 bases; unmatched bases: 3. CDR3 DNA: TGTGCCAGCAGCTACGGGGAGGGCGAGCAGTACTTC. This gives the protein CASSYGEGEQYF.

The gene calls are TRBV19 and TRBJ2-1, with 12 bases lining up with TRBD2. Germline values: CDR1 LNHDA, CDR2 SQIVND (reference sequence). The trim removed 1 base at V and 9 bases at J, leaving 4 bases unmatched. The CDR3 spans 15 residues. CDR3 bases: TGTGCCAGTAGTATAGGACTAGCGGGAGTCAGTGAGCAGTTCTTC. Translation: CASSIGLAGVSEQFF.

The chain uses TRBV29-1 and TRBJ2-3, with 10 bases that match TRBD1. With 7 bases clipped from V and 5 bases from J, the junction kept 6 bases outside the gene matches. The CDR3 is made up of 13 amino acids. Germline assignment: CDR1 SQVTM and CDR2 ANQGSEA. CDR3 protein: CSAGQGGRDTQYF. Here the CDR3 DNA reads TGCAGCGCAGGACAGGGGGGACGAGATACGCAGTATTTT.

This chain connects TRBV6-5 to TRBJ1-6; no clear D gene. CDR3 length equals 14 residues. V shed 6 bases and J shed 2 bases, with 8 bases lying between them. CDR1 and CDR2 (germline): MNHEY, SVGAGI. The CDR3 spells CASRAPPYNSPLHF. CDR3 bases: TGTGCCAGCAGGGCCCCTCCCTATAATTCACCCCTCCACTTT.

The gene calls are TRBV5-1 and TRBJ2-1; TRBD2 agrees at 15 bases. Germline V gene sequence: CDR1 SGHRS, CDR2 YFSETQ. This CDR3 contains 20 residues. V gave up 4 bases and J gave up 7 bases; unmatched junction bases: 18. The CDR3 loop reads CASSPGLAGGLLARRNEQFF. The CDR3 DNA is TGCGCCAGCAGCCCAGGACTAGCGGGAGGGCTTTTGGCTCGTAGAAATGAGCAGTTCTTC.

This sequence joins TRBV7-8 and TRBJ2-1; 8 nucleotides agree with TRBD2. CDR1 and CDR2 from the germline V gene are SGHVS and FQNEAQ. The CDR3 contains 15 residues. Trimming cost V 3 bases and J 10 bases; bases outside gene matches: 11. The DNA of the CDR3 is TGTGCCAGCAGCTTCGGGCGGGGGGCCCTTGGGGAGCAGTTCTTC. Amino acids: CASSFGRGALGEQFF.

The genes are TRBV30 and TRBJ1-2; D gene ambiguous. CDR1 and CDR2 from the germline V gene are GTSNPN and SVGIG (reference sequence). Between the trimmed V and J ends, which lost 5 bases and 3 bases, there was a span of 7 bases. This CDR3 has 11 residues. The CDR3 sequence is CAWGLYYGYTF. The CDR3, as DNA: TGTGCCTGGGGTCTTTACTATGGCTACACCTTC.

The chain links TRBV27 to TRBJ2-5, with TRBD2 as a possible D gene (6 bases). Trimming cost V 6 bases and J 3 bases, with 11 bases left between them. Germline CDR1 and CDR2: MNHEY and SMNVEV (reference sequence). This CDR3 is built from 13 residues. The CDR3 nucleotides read TGTGCCAGCAGACAGCGGGTGGAAGAGACCCAGTACTTC. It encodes CASRQRVEETQYF.

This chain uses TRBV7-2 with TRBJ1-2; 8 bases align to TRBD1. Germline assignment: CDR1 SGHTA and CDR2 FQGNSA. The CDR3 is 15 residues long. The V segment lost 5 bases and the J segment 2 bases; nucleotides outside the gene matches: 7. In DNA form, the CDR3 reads TGTGCCAGCAGCACCCGACAGGGGAGGAACTATGGCTACACCTTC. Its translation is CASSTRQGRNYGYTF.

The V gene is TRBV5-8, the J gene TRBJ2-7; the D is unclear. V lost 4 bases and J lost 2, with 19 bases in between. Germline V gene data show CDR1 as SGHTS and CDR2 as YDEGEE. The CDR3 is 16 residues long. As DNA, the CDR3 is TGTGCCAGCAGCAACCGGGTCTCTCGCCAGACCTACGAGCAGTACTTC. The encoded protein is CASSNRVSRQTYEQYF.

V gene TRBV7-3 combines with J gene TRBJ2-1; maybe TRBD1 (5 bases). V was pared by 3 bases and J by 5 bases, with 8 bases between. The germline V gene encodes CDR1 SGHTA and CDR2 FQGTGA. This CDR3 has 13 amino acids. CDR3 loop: CASSFDSDNEQFF. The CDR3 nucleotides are TGTGCCAGCAGCTTTGACAGTGACAATGAGCAGTTCTTC.

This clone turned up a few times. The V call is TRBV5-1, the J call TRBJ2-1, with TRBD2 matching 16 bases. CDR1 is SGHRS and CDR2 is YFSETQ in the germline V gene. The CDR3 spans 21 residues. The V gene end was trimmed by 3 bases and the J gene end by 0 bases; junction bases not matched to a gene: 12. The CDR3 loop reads CASSSAGGTSGGVSSYNEQFF. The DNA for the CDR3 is TGCGCCAGCAGCTCGGCGGGCGGGACTAGCGGGGGGGTCAGCTCCTACAATGAGCAGTTCTTC.

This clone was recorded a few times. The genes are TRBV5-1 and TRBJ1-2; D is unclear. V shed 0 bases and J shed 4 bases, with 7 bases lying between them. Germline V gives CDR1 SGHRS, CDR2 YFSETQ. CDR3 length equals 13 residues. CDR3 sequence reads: CASSLDPSYGYTF. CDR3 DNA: TGCGCCAGCAGCTTGGATCCCAGCTATGGCTACACCTTC.

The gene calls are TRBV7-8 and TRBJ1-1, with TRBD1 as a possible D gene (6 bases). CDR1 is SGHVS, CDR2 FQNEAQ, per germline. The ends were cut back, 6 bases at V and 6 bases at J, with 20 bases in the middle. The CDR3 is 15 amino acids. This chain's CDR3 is CASRRGLGRASEAFF. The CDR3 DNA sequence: TGTGCCAGCAGGCGGGGGCTGGGGCGAGCGTCTGAAGCTTTCTTT. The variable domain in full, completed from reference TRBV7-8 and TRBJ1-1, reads GAGVSQSPRYKVAKRGQDVALRCDPISGHVSLFWYQQALGQGPEFLTYFQNEAQLDKSGLPSDRFFAERPEGSVSTLKIQRTQQEDSAVYLCASRRGLGRASEAFFGQGTRLTVV.

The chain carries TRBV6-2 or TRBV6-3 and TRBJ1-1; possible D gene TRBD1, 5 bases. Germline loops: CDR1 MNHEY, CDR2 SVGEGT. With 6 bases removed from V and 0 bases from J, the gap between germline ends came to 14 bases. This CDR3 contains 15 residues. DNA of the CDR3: TGTGCCAGCAGCTTTAGGGGAATAATGAACACTGAAGCTTTCTTT. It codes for CASSFRGIMNTEAFF.

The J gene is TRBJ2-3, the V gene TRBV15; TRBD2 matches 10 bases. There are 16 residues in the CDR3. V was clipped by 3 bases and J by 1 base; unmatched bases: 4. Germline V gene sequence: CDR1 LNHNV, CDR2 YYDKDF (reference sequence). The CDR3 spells CATSSPTSGRTDTQYF. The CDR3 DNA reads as TGTGCCACCAGCAGCCCGACTAGCGGGCGCACAGATACGCAGTATTTT.

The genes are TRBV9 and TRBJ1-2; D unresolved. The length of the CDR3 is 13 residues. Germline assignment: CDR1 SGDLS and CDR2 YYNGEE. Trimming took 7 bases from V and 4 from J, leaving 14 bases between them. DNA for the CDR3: TGTGCCAGCGGGCGAGCCGGTTCCTATGGCTACACCTTC. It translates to CASGRAGSYGYTF.